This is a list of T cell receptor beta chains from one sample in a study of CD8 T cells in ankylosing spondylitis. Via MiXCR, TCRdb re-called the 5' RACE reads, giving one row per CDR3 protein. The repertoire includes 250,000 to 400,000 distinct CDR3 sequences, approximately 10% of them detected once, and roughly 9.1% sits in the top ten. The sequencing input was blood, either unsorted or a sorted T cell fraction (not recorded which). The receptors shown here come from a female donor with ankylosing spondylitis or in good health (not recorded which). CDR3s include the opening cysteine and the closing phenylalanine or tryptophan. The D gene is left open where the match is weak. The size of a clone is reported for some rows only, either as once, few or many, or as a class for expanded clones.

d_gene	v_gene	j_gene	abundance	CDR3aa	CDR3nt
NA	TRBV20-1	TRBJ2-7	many	CSARDLYEQYF	TGCAGTGCTAGAGACCTCTACGAGCAGTACTTC
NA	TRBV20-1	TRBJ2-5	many	CSARDVSIPETQYF	TGCAGTGCTAGAGATGTTAGTATACCCGAGACCCAGTACTTC
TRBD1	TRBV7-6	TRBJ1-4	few	CASSLRSGTGGTNEKLFF	TGTGCCAGCAGCTTAAGGTCCGGGACAGGGGGCACTAATGAAAAACTGTTTTTT
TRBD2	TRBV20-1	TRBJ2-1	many	CSAVHSGRTDWGNEQFF	TGCAGTGCTGTGCATAGCGGGAGAACCGATTGGGGCAATGAGCAGTTCTTC
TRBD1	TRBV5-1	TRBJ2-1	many	CASSLGGQGRNEQFF	TGCGCCAGCAGCTTGGGCGGACAGGGAAGGAATGAGCAGTTCTTC
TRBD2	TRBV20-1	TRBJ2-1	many	CSASPVRAGEVREQFF	TGCAGTGCTAGCCCCGTAAGGGCGGGAGAGGTGAGGGAGCAGTTCTTC
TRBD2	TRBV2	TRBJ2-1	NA	CASTLASGSNEQFF	TGTGCCAGCACGCTGGCTAGCGGGTCTAATGAGCAGTTCTTC
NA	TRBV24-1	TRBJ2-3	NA	CATSGYSSTDTQYF	TGTGCCACCAGTGGTTATTCTAGCACAGATACGCAGTATTTT
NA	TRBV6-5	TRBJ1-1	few	CASSYSLNTEAFF	TGTGCCAGCAGTTACAGCTTGAACACTGAAGCTTTCTTT
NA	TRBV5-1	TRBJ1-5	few	CASRHSSNQPQHF	TGCGCCAGCAGACACAGCAGCAATCAGCCCCAGCATTTT
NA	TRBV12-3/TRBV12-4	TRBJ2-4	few	CASTPPGPSRDIQYF	TGTGCCAGCACTCCTCCGGGGCCCAGCAGGGACATTCAGTACTTC
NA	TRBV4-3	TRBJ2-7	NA	CASSQQILGAVEQYF	TGCGCCAGCAGCCAACAAATTCTGGGGGCGGTTGAGCAGTACTTC
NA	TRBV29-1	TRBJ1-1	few	CSGGHNTEAFF	TGCAGCGGGGGACACAACACTGAAGCTTTCTTT
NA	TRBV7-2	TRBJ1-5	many	CASSLAISGSGNQPQHF	TGTGCCAGCAGCTTAGCTATCTCGGGGAGTGGGAATCAGCCCCAGCATTTT
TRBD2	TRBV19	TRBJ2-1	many	CASSIASGRAAEQFF	TGTGCCAGTAGTATAGCTAGCGGGAGGGCCGCTGAGCAGTTCTTC
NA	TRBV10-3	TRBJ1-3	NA	CAIRIQRPGNTIYF	TGTGCCATCAGGATACAAAGGCCAGGAAACACCATATATTTT
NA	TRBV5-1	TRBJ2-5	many	CASSHGASSQETQYF	TGCGCCAGCAGCCACGGGGCTAGCAGTCAAGAGACCCAGTACTTC
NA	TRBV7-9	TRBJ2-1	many	CASSLETLSSYNEQFF	TGTGCCAGCAGCTTGGAGACATTAAGCTCCTACAATGAGCAGTTCTTC
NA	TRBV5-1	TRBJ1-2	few	CASSPMLEGGYTF	TGCGCCAGCAGCCCGATGTTGGAGGGTGGCTACACCTTC
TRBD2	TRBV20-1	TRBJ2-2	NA	CSARDPSGGTGELFF	TGCAGTGCTAGAGATCCTAGCGGCGGGACCGGGGAGCTGTTTTTT
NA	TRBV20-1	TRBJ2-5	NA	CSARRGGTQYF	TGCAGTGCTAGAAGGGGGGGGACCCAGTACTTC
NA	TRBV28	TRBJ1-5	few	CASSTTDRSNQPQHF	TGTGCCAGCAGTACGACCGACAGGAGCAATCAGCCCCAGCATTTT
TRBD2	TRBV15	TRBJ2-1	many	CATKRAGVSYNEQFF	TGTGCCACCAAAAGAGCGGGAGTCTCCTACAATGAGCAGTTCTTC
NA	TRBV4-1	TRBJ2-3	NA	CASSQETRTDTQYF	TGCGCCAGCAGCCAAGAGACTCGGACAGATACGCAGTATTTT
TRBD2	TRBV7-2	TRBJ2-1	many	CASSRIAGLENEQFF	TGTGCCAGCAGCCGAATAGCGGGACTAGAGAATGAGCAGTTCTTC
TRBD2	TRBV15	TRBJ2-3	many	CATSRGTSGSTDTQYF	TGTGCCACCAGCAGGGGGACTAGCGGAAGCACAGATACGCAGTATTTT
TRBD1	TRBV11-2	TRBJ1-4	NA	CASSVGAGTGGFLRNEKLFF	TGTGCCAGCAGCGTCGGCGCTGGGACAGGGGGCTTCTTACGGAATGAAAAACTGTTTTTT
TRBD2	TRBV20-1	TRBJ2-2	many	CSARKPGLANTGELFF	TGCAGTGCTAGAAAACCGGGACTAGCGAACACCGGGGAGCTGTTTTTT
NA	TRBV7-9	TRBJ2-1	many	CASSPPGWVQFF	TGTGCCAGCAGCCCCCCTGGCTGGGTGCAGTTCTTC
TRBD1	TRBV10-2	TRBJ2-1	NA	CASRGDRTLVNEQFF	TGCGCCAGCAGGGGGGACAGGACCCTGGTGAATGAGCAGTTCTTC
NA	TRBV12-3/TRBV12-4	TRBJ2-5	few	CASSSSGARVETQYF	TGTGCCAGCAGTTCGTCGGGGGCGAGGGTTGAGACCCAGTACTTC
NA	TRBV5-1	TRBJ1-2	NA	CASSNERGYTF	TGCGCCAGCAGTAACGAAAGGGGCTACACCTTC
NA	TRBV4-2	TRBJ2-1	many	CASSQDQGLARYSYNEQFF	TGTGCCAGCAGCCAAGATCAGGGGCTAGCGCGATACTCCTACAATGAGCAGTTCTTC
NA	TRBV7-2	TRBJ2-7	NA	CASSLGGYSSYEQYF	TGTGCCAGCAGCTTAGGGGGGTACAGCTCCTACGAGCAGTACTTC
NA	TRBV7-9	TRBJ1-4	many	CASSTGQSIFNEKLFF	TGTGCCAGCAGCACCGGACAGTCGATATTTAATGAAAAACTGTTTTTT
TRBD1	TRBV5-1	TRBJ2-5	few	CASSKDRVEETQYF	TGCGCCAGCAGTAAAGACAGGGTGGAGGAGACCCAGTACTTC
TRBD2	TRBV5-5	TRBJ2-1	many	CASSSHPTSGGLNEQFF	TGTGCCAGCAGTTCTCATCCGACTAGCGGGGGGCTCAATGAGCAGTTCTTC